This T cell receptor (beta chain) was sequenced during a study of shared clonotypes between healthy human individuals (dated by TCRdb to the early 2020s). For the study in its entirety: A couple of women and a few men aged 18 to 49 years were included in the cohort. To estimate repertoire size and how much clonotype sharing occurs between individuals, the study deeply sequenced the blood TCR repertoires of a handful of healthy adults. Leukapheresis yielded between about 0.9 and 9.5 billion PBMCs per donor. For each donor, CD4 naive and CD4 memory were each given three plates, CD8 naive was given two plates, and CD8 memory was given one plate. To increase sequencing depth and limit assay-specific biases, different laboratories used diverse techniques to prepare libraries and sequence TCR repertoires.

CD8 naive samples were obtained by positive selection for CCR7 among CD45RO-negative cells, yielding a CD45RA+CCR7+ population from which TemRA cells were excluded. The donors were healthy, HIV-negative adults who had no recently reported acute infections or vaccinations. Only Caucasian adults living in Nashville, Tennessee, USA were represented among the donors. Blood was obtained by leukapheresis, after which PBMCs were separated by Ficoll-Histopaque density gradient centrifugation and cryopreserved in liquid nitrogen vapor phase. Analytical flow cytometry was used to check the purity and quantity of every magnetically sorted T cell population. From each sorted fraction, genomic DNA was isolated and quantified by UV absorbance on a Nanodrop 2000c. As encoded in the germline V gene, CDR1 is SGHRS while CDR2 is YFSETQ. The CDR3 covers 16 residues, taking in both the cysteine and the phenylalanine. Just CDR3 DNA is preserved here, 48 bases in frame from base 1. V loses 4 bases at its end and J loses 5 bases; junction bases beyond the gene matches: 13.

About this clone: Its antigen is unknown. No much larger clone exists at a distance of one base, and base qualities are not known.

Findings and caveats that apply to the study as a whole: Rarefaction of sorted-subset datasets indicated incomplete sequencing despite the large sequencing depth. Naive subsets generally had larger estimated clonotype richness than memory subsets. Across a few donors, around 5% of naive CD4, approximately 3.5% of naive CD8, under 2.5% of memory CD4, and approximately 0.4% of memory CD8 clonotypes were shared. Higher generation probabilities were observed for clonotypes shared by all four sorted-subset donors than for non-shared clonotypes. Only blood was sampled, and tissue TCR repertoires likely differ from those in blood. Pairwise subsampling led to the expectation that sequencing depth would affect the degree of clonotype sharing among donors. The genetic and exposure-history diversity represented was limited by the small number of donors.

Using the deep immunoSEQ assay, TCR CDR3 regions were amplified from genomic DNA by multiplex PCR. Extracted genomic DNA from each cell subset was spread evenly across all wells of several immunoSEQ 96-well plates, with each plate serving as a replicate. For sorted subsets, 150 to 200 ng genomic DNA, equal to tens of thousands of T cell genomes, was loaded into each replicate PCR. Purified libraries were measured with a Qubit 3.0 fluorometer, size-checked on a Bioanalyzer 2100, and measured again with the KAPA Library Quantification kit. Every immunoSEQ 96-well plate was sequenced on a separate single-read 150-cycle Illumina NextSeq 550 flow cell. The authors' pipeline ran thus. Because the immunoSEQ output held only junctional sequences and lacked quality scores, the filtering could not match the filtering applied to full-length reads. Sequences were annotated with PyIR, a Python wrapper for IgBLAST v1.9, and V/J genes and CDR3 were assigned using IMGT germline references. Reads were filtered out if the reads had weak V/J assignments (E-value above 1e-6), no CDR3, stop codons, out-of-frame junctions, or ambiguous translated residues. V3J clonotypes were defined as sequences sharing an identical inferred V gene, J gene, and CDR3 amino acid sequence. Percentage overlap between repertoires was computed as shared unique clonotypes divided by the size of the smaller repertoire. Three approaches were used to assess repertoire richness: RTK rarefaction, the Chao1 estimator, and Recon v2.1 estimates of unobserved clonotypes. For all TCRbeta clonotypes obtained by the gDNA method from several donors, generation probabilities were computed with OLGA. Here the immuneACCESS table is served through TCRdb, limited to in-frame sequences with V and J called. Missing clones are a known gap in these copies; in checked studies unresolved V genes cover under half, and the rest lacks a known reason. From that table come the V and J calls and clone size; the DNA was used to work out D and trimming. For this sample there are about 2.2 million clones; about 93% appear just once. The top ten clonotypes cover about 1.6% of the sample.

Input material: naive CD8+ T cells from PBMCs. The label giving this sample's cell subset or site can be read as: CD45RA+CCR7+. This TCR derives from a man between 18 and 29 years old in good health. Some clones in this sample may be carry-over from other donors' samples. Recombination connected TRBV5-1 to TRBJ1-1, and 8 bases in between align with TRBD1. Here is the DNA: TGCGCCAGCAGCCCACAAAACGGACAGGGACGGACTGAAGCTTTCTTT. Its protein is CASSPQNGQGRTEAFF. The entire variable domain, with the stretches around the CDR3 drawn from the reference TRBV5-1 and TRBJ1-1 proteins, is KAGVTQTPRYLIKTRGQQVTLSCSPISGHRSVSWYQQTPGQGLQFLFEYFSETQRNKGNFPGRFSGRQFSNSRSEMNVSTLELGDSALYLCASSPQNGQGRTEAFFGQGTRLTVV.